What follows are 31 T cell receptor beta chains derived from one specimen sequenced in a study of control samples from healthy donors and cancer patients. Generated by immunoSEQ multiplex PCR, the TCRdb table keeps only in-frame clones and is missing some. This table holds around 180,000 clones, around 88% found once. The sequenced material came from blood. The receptors originated from a woman under 40 in good health.

This clone was counted once. The chain has TRBV5-1 and TRBJ1-6; D remains ambiguous. Per germline, CDR1 SGHRS and CDR2 YFSETQ. Trimming stripped 0 bases from V and 6 bases from J, with 10 bases between. The CDR3 runs to 15 residues. In DNA, the CDR3 is TGCGCCAGCAGCTTGGCCGAACTCATTAATTCACCCCTCCACTTT. This translates into CASSLAELINSPLHF. The full variable domain, with the rest looked up from reference TRBV5-1 and TRBJ1-6, is KAGVTQTPRYLIKTRGQQVTLSCSPISGHRSVSWYQQTPGQGLQFLFEYFSETQRNKGNFPGRFSGRQFSNSRSEMNVSTLELGDSALYLCASSLAELINSPLHFGNGTRLTVT.

V gene TRBV7-6 combines with J gene TRBJ2-7, with a possible D match to TRBD1 (5 bases). This CDR3 contains 13 residues. V was trimmed by 1 base and J by 2 bases, leaving 6 bases between them. Germline V gene lookup returns CDR1 SGHVS and CDR2 FNYEAQ. As DNA, the CDR3 is TGTGCCAGCAGCTTAGACAGGACCTACGAGCAGTACTTC. This sequence encodes CASSLDRTYEQYF.

In the case of this clone: Its ends do not fully match the called genes, so a read error is possible. The chain joins TRBV27 to TRBJ1-2; TRBD1 agrees at 7 bases. Germline values: CDR1 MNHEY, CDR2 SMNVEV (reference sequence). The length of the CDR3 is 10 residues. CDR3 residues: CAPRQGGYTF. CDR3 DNA sequence: TGCGCTCCTAGACAGGGAGGCTACACCTTC.

The V and J genes are TRBV6-2 or TRBV6-3 and TRBJ1-2; possible D gene TRBD1, 5 bases. The CDR3 runs to 18 residues. Germline values: CDR1 MNHEY, CDR2 SVGEGT. V was clipped by 0 bases and J by 2 bases, with 19 bases between them. CDR3 DNA sequence: TGTGCCAGCAGTTACTCGAAAGGGGTATTGGGAACAAACTATGGCTACACCTTC. It specifies CASSYSKGVLGTNYGYTF.

This chain uses TRBV9 with TRBJ2-3; 9 nucleotides align to TRBD1. V shed 4 bases, J shed 3 bases, and the junction held 6 bases outside the gene matches. Germline CDR1 and CDR2: SGDLS and YYNGEE. CDR3 length equals 15 residues. The DNA of the CDR3 is TGTGCCAGCAGCCCAGGGACAGGGAAAACAGATACGCAGTATTTT. Translating it yields CASSPGTGKTDTQYF.

The chain couples TRBV15 to TRBJ2-1; unclear D gene. V lost 4 bases and J lost 8, with 18 bases in between. Germline V gene sequence: CDR1 LNHNV, CDR2 YYDKDF (reference sequence). The CDR3 consists of 15 residues. The CDR3 is CATSISGQLTHEQFF. The CDR3 coding sequence is TGTGCCACCAGCATCTCTGGCCAGCTTACGCATGAGCAGTTCTTC.

The chain combines TRBV28 with TRBJ1-3; D not certain. This CDR3 spans 12 amino acids. CDR1 MDHEN and CDR2 SYDVKM come from the germline V gene. Trimming removed 3 bases at V and 4 bases at J, with 4 bases between. The CDR3 protein is CASSFSGNTIYF. The CDR3 DNA sequence: TGTGCCAGCAGTTTCTCCGGAAACACCATATATTTT.

The chain combines TRBV5-1 with TRBJ1-3; no firm D call. There are 14 residues in the CDR3. Germline CDR1 and CDR2: SGHRS and YFSETQ. Trimming shortened V by 4 bases and J by 2 bases, and 10 bases separated the two germline ends. CDR3 nucleotides: TGCGCCAGCAGCCAGGAGTCGGCTGGAAACACCATATATTTT. This encodes CASSQESAGNTIYF.

The chain has TRBV6-5 and TRBJ1-4, with 11 nucleotides matching TRBD1. Germline-derived CDR1 and CDR2 are MNHEY and SVGAGI. The CDR3 runs to 14 residues. The V and J ends lost 5 bases and 8 bases, in that order; junction bases with no gene match: 4. The CDR3, as DNA: TGTGCCAGCAGTAGGACAGGGGGCACCGAAAAACTGTTTTTT. It specifies CASSRTGGTEKLFF.

CDR3: CASSLIQGAGYEQYF. As DNA, the CDR3 is TGTGCCAGCTCTCTTATCCAGGGGGCGGGTTACGAGCAGTACTTC. This rearrangement joins TRBV18 to TRBJ2-7, with 8 bases aligning to TRBD1. Germline CDR1 and CDR2: KGHSH and LQKENI. The J segment lost 4 bases and the V segment lost 6 bases, leaving 11 bases of the junction unmatched. The CDR3 runs 15 residues.

The chain links TRBV6-6 to TRBJ2-5; possible D gene TRBD1, 5 bases. CDR1 is MNHNY, CDR2 SVGAGI, per germline (reference sequence). The CDR3 spans 15 residues. V was cut by 7 bases and J by 7 bases, with 22 bases left in between. Written as DNA, the CDR3 is TGTGCCAGCACCGACCCCCTGGGGCGGATTGGGACCCAGTACTTC. The encoded protein is CASTDPLGRIGTQYF.

This chain uses TRBV4-1 with TRBJ2-5; D is possibly TRBD1 or TRBD2 (5 bases each). CDR3 length: 14 residues. The germline V gene has CDR1 MGHRA and CDR2 YSYEKL. Trimming took 0 bases from V and 5 from J, leaving 10 bases between them. CDR3 loop: CASSQDAGTETQYF. The CDR3 nucleotides read TGCGCCAGCAGCCAAGACGCAGGGACGGAGACCCAGTACTTC.

The V and J genes are TRBV28 and TRBJ1-5; D gene ambiguous. Per the germline V gene, CDR1 is MDHEN and CDR2 is SYDVKM. V gave up 2 bases and J gave up 9 bases, with 8 bases separating them. The CDR3 is made up of 12 amino acids. CDR3: CASSLKDLPQHF. CDR3 DNA: TGTGCCAGCAGTTTAAAGGACCTGCCCCAGCATTTT.

The table lists this clone with a few counts. The chain carries TRBV28 and TRBJ1-2, with 7 nucleotides matching TRBD1. This CDR3 has 15 amino acids. The germline V gene encodes CDR1 MDHEN and CDR2 SYDVKM. With V trimmed by 6 bases and J by 3 bases, 10 bases remained unmatched. The CDR3 DNA reads as TGTGCCAGCAGCATCGGACAGGTTCTGTACTATGGCTACACCTTC. It yields the protein CASSIGQVLYYGYTF.

The chain links TRBV5-4 to TRBJ2-6; D may be TRBD2 (7 bases). Germline CDR1 reads SGHNT; CDR2 reads YYREEE (reference sequence). Trimming removed 4 bases at V and 0 bases at J, with 14 bases between. The length of the CDR3 is 17 residues. The CDR3 bases are TGTGCCAGCAGCCGCCAGGGAGGGGGCTCTGGGGCCAACGTCCTGACTTTC. Residues: CASSRQGGGSGANVLTF.

The V gene is TRBV6-5, the J gene TRBJ2-5; D is perhaps TRBD1 (6 bases). Deletions cut 6 bases from V and 5 bases from J, with 10 bases between. The CDR3 covers 12 residues. Germline CDR1 reads MNHEY; CDR2 reads SVGAGI. CDR3 amino acids: CASRGGRETQYF. The CDR3 coding sequence is TGTGCCAGCAGAGGGGGAAGGGAGACCCAGTACTTC.

The chain couples TRBV6-5 to TRBJ2-5; TRBD2 agrees at 8 bases. The CDR3 extends over 13 amino acids. Losses at the gene ends were 6 bases for V and 5 bases for J; bases not matched to a gene: 5. Germline lookup yields CDR1 MNHEY and CDR2 SVGAGI. CDR3 amino acids: CASRQRLAETQYF. The CDR3 bases are TGTGCCAGCAGGCAAAGACTAGCGGAGACCCAGTACTTC.

This chain connects TRBV2 to TRBJ1-5, with a tentative D call TRBD1 (5 bases). This CDR3 has 16 residues. Germline V gene lookup returns CDR1 SNHLY and CDR2 FYNNEI. Trimming pared 6 bases from V and 2 bases from J, leaving 17 bases between. Here the CDR3 reads CASRPGTLEGNQPQHF. The DNA of the CDR3 is TGTGCCAGCAGACCGGGGACCCTCGAGGGCAATCAGCCCCAGCATTTT.

The V call is TRBV9, the J call TRBJ2-5; D ambiguous. Deletions cut 3 bases from V and 4 bases from J, with 13 bases between. Germline CDR1 and CDR2: SGDLS and YYNGEE. This CDR3 is built from 14 residues. The CDR3 reads CASSARLGSETQYF. The CDR3 bases are TGTGCCAGCAGCGCCCGACTGGGGTCAGAGACCCAGTACTTC.

The rearrangement links TRBV12-3 or TRBV12-4 to TRBJ1-2; D unclear. The CDR3 is 12 amino acids. The V end lost 5 bases, the J end lost 8 bases, and 12 bases lay between the germline ends. The CDR3 DNA sequence: TGTGCCAGCAGTCCGTCGCTAGGGGGCTACACCTTC. It translates to CASSPSLGGYTF.

The chain combines TRBV29-1 with TRBJ2-2; 8 bases line up with TRBD2. Trimming cost V 3 bases and J 5 bases; bases outside gene matches: 2. CDR3 length: 13 residues. Germline CDR1 and CDR2: SQVTM and ANQGSEA. The CDR3 sequence: CSVDGRGTGELFF. The CDR3 DNA reads as TGCAGCGTTGACGGGAGGGGTACCGGGGAGCTGTTTTTT.

This chain connects TRBV5-4 to TRBJ1-5; D not certain. Germline V gene sequence: CDR1 SGHNT, CDR2 YYREEE (reference sequence). V gave up 3 bases and J gave up 4 bases, with 8 bases separating them. CDR3 length equals 13 residues. The CDR3 nucleotides are TGTGCCAGCAGCTCCGACTTTAATCAGCCCCAGCATTTT. Its protein product is CASSSDFNQPQHF. The variable domain in full, completed from reference TRBV5-4 and TRBJ1-5, reads ETGVTQSPTHLIKTRGQQVTLRCSSQSGHNTVSWYQQALGQGPQFIFQYYREEENGRGNFPPRFSGLQFPNYSSELNVNALELDDSALYLCASSSDFNQPQHFGDGTRLSIL.

This clone was recorded a few times. V and J are TRBV28 and TRBJ2-7; D is ambiguous. Trimming removed 2 bases from V and 6 bases from J, with 14 bases in between. Germline CDR1 MDHEN, CDR2 SYDVKM. The CDR3 runs 14 residues. Here the CDR3 DNA reads TGTGCCAGCAGTTTAGGTATGGCCCTAGGCGAGCAGTACTTC. Translation: CASSLGMALGEQYF.

Only a few counts were recorded for this clone. The genes are TRBV6-5 and TRBJ1-6, with D maybe TRBD1 (6 bases). V lost 5 bases, J lost 3 bases, and 11 bases lay in between. The CDR3 is made up of 15 amino acids. Germline V gives CDR1 MNHEY, CDR2 SVGAGI. In DNA, the CDR3 is TGTGCCAGCAGTAGAGGGGGAATCTATAATTCACCCCTCCACTTT. This codes for CASSRGGIYNSPLHF.

V and J are TRBV21-1 and TRBJ1-2; TRBD1 was called by the table and not checked on the DNA. TRBV21-1 is flagged as a pseudogene. The CDR3 contains 15 residues. CDR3 protein: CASSPRQGLENGYTF. CDR3 in DNA: TGTGCCAGCAGCCCTCGACAGGGTTTGGAAAATGGCTACACCTTC.

There are a few counts of this clone. The gene calls are TRBV9 and TRBJ2-1, with 9 positions matching TRBD2. There are 15 residues in the CDR3. Germline CDR1 SGDLS, CDR2 YYNGEE. With V trimmed by 0 bases and J by 6 bases, 4 bases remained unmatched. CDR3 in DNA: TGTGCCAGCAGCGTAGGCGGGAGGGGTGTCAATGAGCAGTTCTTC. It is translated as CASSVGGRGVNEQFF.

The rearrangement uses TRBV30 and TRBJ2-3; 11 nucleotides align to TRBD2. J lost 2 bases, V lost 3 bases, and 4 bases had no gene match. The CDR3 sequence is 15 residues long. The germline V gene encodes CDR1 GTSNPN and CDR2 SVGIG (reference sequence). This chain's CDR3 is CAWRTLAGATDTQYF. DNA for the CDR3: TGTGCCTGGAGGACACTAGCGGGGGCCACAGATACGCAGTATTTT.

The gene calls are TRBV2 and TRBJ1-1; D is undetermined. Germline loops: CDR1 SNHLY, CDR2 FYNNEI. The CDR3 has 13 amino acids. The V gene lost 5 bases and the J gene lost 0 bases, with 7 bases spanning the gap. CDR3 sequence (DNA): TGTGCCAGCAGTTTATCACTGAACACTGAAGCTTTCTTT. Translating gives CASSLSLNTEAFF.

The chain combines TRBV9 with TRBJ1-1; D unresolved. V gave up 4 bases and J gave up 4 bases, with 17 bases separating them. Germline CDR1 reads SGDLS; CDR2 reads YYNGEE. This CDR3 spans 15 amino acids. The CDR3 is CASSPTGSMSTEAFF. DNA for the CDR3: TGTGCCAGCAGCCCCACGGGGTCGATGAGCACTGAAGCTTTCTTT.

The V call is TRBV3-1 (or the pseudogene TRBV3-2), the J call TRBJ2-1; D might be TRBD1 (7 bases). The length of the CDR3 is 13 residues. The germline CDR1 and CDR2 sequences are LGHDT and YNNKEL (reference sequence). V lost 4 bases, J lost 9 bases, and 13 bases lay in between. The DNA of the CDR3 is TGTGCCAGCAGCCTATACAGGGGAGGTGAGCAGTTCTTC. It codes for CASSLYRGGEQFF.

The V and J genes are TRBV6-5 and TRBJ1-3; D not resolved. V was trimmed by 7 bases and J by 2 bases, leaving 9 bases between them. Germline-derived CDR1 and CDR2 are MNHEY and SVGAGI. This CDR3 is 13 amino acids long. CDR3 in amino acids: CASTRGTGNTIYF. CDR3 bases: TGTGCCAGCACCCGTGGTACTGGAAACACCATATATTTT.